The 23 T cell receptor beta chains in this list originate from one sample, sequenced in a study of OX40 agonist ivuxolimab in advanced cancers. Method: immunoSEQ multiplex PCR; TCRdb's copy keeps in-frame clones and lacks some. The table shows approximately 40,000 clones, with about nine tenths occurring only once. The input for sequencing was CD4+ or CD8+ T cells sorted from blood, taken in a trial of the OX40 agonist ivuxolimab. These receptors were obtained from an adult with an advanced solid tumor such as melanoma, head and neck, liver or kidney cancer.

CDR3 protein: CAWSDNPNQPQHF. The CDR3 region has the DNA TGTGCCTGGTCGGACAACCCGAATCAGCCCCAGCATTTT. J is TRBJ1-5 and V is TRBV30; D might be TRBD1 (5 bases). The length of the CDR3 is 13 residues. Per the germline V gene, CDR1 is GTSNPN and CDR2 is SVGIG (reference sequence). V was trimmed by 5 bases and J by 4 bases, leaving 12 bases between them.

The CDR3 bases are TGTGCCAGCAGCCCCGGTGCGGGAGGATCCTACGAGCAGTACTTC. Amino acids: CASSPGAGGSYEQYF. V is TRBV7-6 and J is TRBJ2-7; TRBD2 matches at 8 bases. Germline CDR1 is SGHVS and CDR2 is FNYEAQ. Germline trimming cut 5 bases from V and 1 base from J; bases unmatched to any gene: 7. This CDR3 contains 15 residues.

This clone has more than one count but fewer than ten. This rearrangement joins TRBV9 to TRBJ1-1; D is unresolved. Germline loops: CDR1 SGDLS, CDR2 YYNGEE. The CDR3 is 13 residues long. The V gene lost 2 bases and the J gene lost 6 bases, with 11 bases spanning the gap. The CDR3 nucleotides are TGTGCCAGCAGCGTCGTATCTGGGGCTGAAGCTTTCTTT. Translation gives CASSVVSGAEAFF.

The rearrangement links TRBV27 to TRBJ1-1; 8 bases fit TRBD1. The CDR3 consists of 14 residues. Germline V lookup: CDR1 MNHEY, CDR2 SMNVEV (reference sequence). The V segment lost 3 bases and the J segment 4 bases; nucleotides outside the gene matches: 4. The CDR3 sequence: CASSFGTGATEAFF. The CDR3 DNA is TGTGCCAGCAGTTTCGGGACAGGTGCCACTGAAGCTTTCTTT.

This chain links TRBV10-2 with TRBJ2-1; 16 bases are a match to TRBD2. The J segment lost 8 bases and the V segment lost 2 bases, leaving 6 bases of the junction unmatched. The CDR3 contains 17 residues. Germline V CDR1 and CDR2: WSHSY, SAAADI. This CDR3 reads CASSEGPGTSGRDEQFF. The CDR3 DNA reads TGCGCCAGCAGTGAGGGTCCGGGGACTAGCGGGAGGGATGAGCAGTTCTTC.

This clone was picked up one time. The chain joins TRBV30 to TRBJ2-1; no firm D call. Germline V CDR1 and CDR2: GTSNPN, SVGIG (reference sequence). The CDR3 consists of 12 residues. V was pared by 4 bases and J by 9 bases, with 13 bases between. The CDR3 region has the DNA TGTGCCTGGACGATCCTTAACGTTGAGCAGTTCTTC. Amino acid sequence: CAWTILNVEQFF.

The genes are TRBV25-1 and TRBJ2-3, with D possibly TRBD1 on 6 matching bases. V lost 2 bases and J lost 2, with 17 bases in between. Germline CDR1 and CDR2: MGHDK and SYGVNS. The CDR3 consists of 17 residues. The CDR3 region has the DNA TGTGCCAGCAGTGAAGAGGGGGTAGCTCCGTTCACAGATACGCAGTATTTT. Translated, it gives CASSEEGVAPFTDTQYF.

V usage is TRBV29-1 and J usage is TRBJ2-7; TRBD1 aligns across 7 bases. This CDR3 contains 12 residues. CDR1 and CDR2 from the germline V gene are SQVTM and ANQGSEA. The V segment lost 2 bases and the J segment 2 bases; nucleotides outside the gene matches: 0. CDR3 in amino acids: CSVEQGAYEQYF. CDR3 DNA: TGCAGCGTTGAACAGGGGGCCTACGAGCAGTACTTC.

This chain uses TRBV28 with TRBJ2-7, with TRBD1 matching 7 bases. Trimming took 5 bases from V and 3 from J; bases not matched to a gene: 13. From germline, CDR1 is MDHEN and CDR2 SYDVKM. The length of the CDR3 is 16 residues. The CDR3 DNA sequence: TGTGCCAGCAGTAAAGACATCCGGGACAGCCTCTACGAGCAGTACTTC. Translation: CASSKDIRDSLYEQYF. The whole variable domain, remainder taken from reference TRBV28 and TRBJ2-7, is DVKVTQSSRYLVKRTGEKVFLECVQDMDHENMFWYRQDPGLGLRLIYFSYDVKMKEKGDIPEGYSVSREKKERFSLILESASTNQTSMYLCASSKDIRDSLYEQYFGPGTRLTVT.

This chain links TRBV30 with TRBJ2-1, with 11 bases fitting TRBD2. Germline-derived CDR1 and CDR2 are GTSNPN and SVGIG (reference sequence). The CDR3 has 13 residues. V trimming: 3 bases; J trimming: 9 bases; junction bases outside the gene matches: 4. The CDR3 DNA follows: TGTGCCTGGAGACTAGCGGGAGTATCTGAGCAGTTCTTC. Protein: CAWRLAGVSEQFF.

The chain employs TRBV7-8 and TRBJ2-7; 9 bases are a match to TRBD2. The germline V gene encodes CDR1 SGHVS and CDR2 FQNEAQ. J was trimmed by 1 base and V by 5 bases; bases with no gene match: 6. The CDR3 runs 15 residues. The CDR3: CASSPVAGGSYEQYF. CDR3 sequence (DNA): TGTGCCAGCAGCCCTGTGGCGGGAGGGTCCTACGAGCAGTACTTC.

The rearrangement links TRBV15 to TRBJ2-1, with D possibly TRBD2 on 6 matching bases. The CDR3 has 14 residues. Germline V gives CDR1 LNHNV, CDR2 YYDKDF (reference sequence). The germline V and J ends were trimmed by 4 bases and 3 bases, with 10 bases remaining between them. The CDR3 region has the DNA TGTGCCACCAGCACGGAGGGGCGCTACAATGAGCAGTTCTTC. The encoded protein is CATSTEGRYNEQFF.

The J gene is TRBJ2-1, the V gene TRBV6-4; D is uncertain. V shed 0 bases and J shed 0 bases, with 6 bases lying between them. Germline CDR1 and CDR2: MRHNA and SNTAGT. The CDR3 sequence is 15 residues long. This CDR3 is CASSDSKFSYNEQFF. Written as DNA, the CDR3 is TGTGCCAGCAGTGACTCAAAGTTCTCCTACAATGAGCAGTTCTTC.

This chain joins TRBV7-9 and TRBJ2-3; tentatively, D is TRBD1 (6 bases). The CDR3 extends over 15 amino acids. V lost 2 bases and J lost 6, with 15 bases in between. Germline V CDR1 and CDR2: SEHNR, FQNEAQ (reference sequence). CDR3 residues: CASSLPGGVGDTQYF. In nucleotides, the CDR3 is TGTGCCAGCAGCTTACCTGGGGGCGTGGGGGATACGCAGTATTTT.

The gene calls are TRBV27 and TRBJ2-3, with 9 bases fitting TRBD1. CDR1 is MNHEY and CDR2 is SMNVEV in the germline V gene (reference sequence). With 5 bases clipped from V and 5 bases from J, the junction kept 20 bases outside the gene matches. The CDR3 covers 19 residues. CDR3 residues: CASSSTNIPDRGRLDTQYF. The CDR3 DNA follows: TGTGCCAGCAGTAGCACCAACATCCCGGACAGGGGCCGGTTAGATACGCAGTATTTT.

CDR3 sequence (DNA): TGTGCCAGCAGTTACGGGGTTGGGGCCACAGATACGCAGCATTTT. Its translation: CASSYGVGATDTQHF. V gene TRBV6-5 combines with J gene TRBJ2-3, with D possibly being TRBD1 (5 bases). The J call may be mistaken, given a closer DNA end match to TRBJ1-5. The CDR3 is made up of 15 amino acids. Germline CDR1 and CDR2: MNHEY and SVGAGI.

A word on this clone: Other DNA sequences within the sample encode an identical CDR3. The chain carries TRBV27 and TRBJ2-7; 12 bases are a match to TRBD2. After removal of 6 bases from V and 7 bases from J, the junction contained 7 bases not matched to a gene. Germline CDR1 reads MNHEY; CDR2 reads SMNVEV (reference sequence). The length of the CDR3 is 14 residues. Here the CDR3 DNA reads TGTGCCAGCAGGCTAGCGGGAGGGCCGGGAGAGCAGTACTTC. This gives the protein CASRLAGGPGEQYF.

The chain combines TRBV28 with TRBJ2-1; 10 bases map to TRBD2. Germline V gene data show CDR1 as MDHEN and CDR2 as SYDVKM. The CDR3 covers 15 residues. V was clipped by 2 bases and J by 4 bases; unmatched bases: 2. The CDR3 nucleotides read TGTGCCAGCAGTTTACTAGCGGGGGCTTACAATGAGCAGTTCTTC. Its protein product is CASSLLAGAYNEQFF. The full variable domain, its missing parts supplied by reference TRBV28 and TRBJ2-1, is DVKVTQSSRYLVKRTGEKVFLECVQDMDHENMFWYRQDPGLGLRLIYFSYDVKMKEKGDIPEGYSVSREKKERFSLILESASTNQTSMYLCASSLLAGAYNEQFFGPGTRLTVL.

The chain links TRBV4-1 to TRBJ2-7, with D unresolved. The CDR3 spans 13 residues. Germline V gene data show CDR1 as MGHRA and CDR2 as YSYEKL. With 1 base removed from V and 3 bases from J, the gap between germline ends came to 7 bases. CDR3 protein: CASSQAQLYEQYF. The CDR3 coding sequence is TGCGCCAGCAGCCAAGCACAACTCTACGAGCAGTACTTC.

V is TRBV6-1 and J is TRBJ1-1, with a possible D match to TRBD1 (5 bases). Germline CDR1 MNHNS, CDR2 SASEGT. V lost 4 bases, J lost 6 bases, and 15 bases lay in between. The CDR3 has 14 amino acids. DNA for the CDR3: TGTGCCAGCAGTGCCGGCGACCAGGGCCCTGAAGCTTTCTTT. Its protein is CASSAGDQGPEAFF.

This chain joins TRBV7-8 and TRBJ1-2; no clear D gene. Per the germline V gene, CDR1 is SGHVS and CDR2 is FQNEAQ. This CDR3 spans 14 amino acids. Trimming pared 4 bases from V and 4 bases from J, leaving 13 bases between. CDR3 in amino acids: CASSSSSAAYGYTF. The CDR3 nucleotides are TGTGCCAGCAGCTCCTCATCGGCCGCCTATGGCTACACCTTC. Supplemented by reference TRBV7-8 and TRBJ1-2, the full variable domain reads GAGVSQSPRYKVAKRGQDVALRCDPISGHVSLFWYQQALGQGPEFLTYFQNEAQLDKSGLPSDRFFAERPEGSVSTLKIQRTQQEDSAVYLCASSSSSAAYGYTFGSGTRLTVV.

This chain connects TRBV27 to TRBJ2-3; unclear D gene. The CDR3 has 15 residues. V gave up 6 bases and J gave up 2 bases, with 15 bases separating them. From germline, CDR1 is MNHEY and CDR2 SMNVEV (reference sequence). CDR3 in amino acids: CASSRSPFLTDTQYF. The CDR3 DNA is TGTGCCAGCAGCCGGAGCCCTTTCCTCACAGATACGCAGTATTTT.

The V call is TRBV11-2, the J call TRBJ2-1, with TRBD2 matching over 7 bases. Trimming cost V 3 bases and J 4 bases; bases outside gene matches: 9. CDR3 length equals 16 residues. The germline gives CDR1 SGHAT, CDR2 FQNNGV. The CDR3 region is CASSFLLAEPYNEQFF. CDR3 nucleotide sequence: TGTGCCAGCAGCTTCCTCCTAGCGGAGCCTTACAATGAGCAGTTCTTC.